These T cell receptor beta chains were read from a single sample in a study of cytomegalovirus exposure and HLA in healthy donors. Produced via immunoSEQ multiplex PCR; TCRdb's table is partial and in-frame only. The sample yields some 150,000 clones, around four fifths seen once. Sequencing was done on a sample of PBMCs. The receptor source for this set is a woman in her thirties or forties in good health and CMV-seronegative. Both conserved end residues are part of each CDR3. Each record gives: D gene, J gene, clone size, V gene, CDR3 protein, CDR3 DNA. The D gene is left open where the match is weak. Not all rows give a size; the values are once, few, many and, for expanded clones, a class.

TRBD1 | TRBJ2-5 | few | TRBV6-1 | CASNDRGRETQYF | TGTGCCAGCAACGACAGGGGTCGGGAGACCCAGTACTTC
. | TRBJ2-5 | . | TRBV9 | CASSVDPGAQETQYF | TGTGCCAGCAGCGTAGACCCAGGCGCTCAAGAGACCCAGTACTTC
TRBD1 | TRBJ1-2 | . | TRBV27 | CASSSDRGGGYTF | TGTGCCAGCAGTTCGGACAGGGGGGGCGGCTACACCTTC
. | TRBJ1-1 | . | TRBV7-6 | CASSFGGVGNTEAFF | TGTGCCAGCAGCTTTGGAGGGGTGGGGAACACTGAAGCTTTCTTT
. | TRBJ1-5 | . | TRBV11-1 | CASSLSSNQPQHF | TGTGCCAGCAGCCTAAGTAGCAATCAGCCCCAGCATTTT
TRBD1 | TRBJ1-1 | . | TRBV4-1 | CASSLGTGMGEAFF | TGCGCCAGCAGCCTAGGGACAGGGATGGGTGAAGCTTTCTTT
. | TRBJ1-5 | . | TRBV18 | CASSPGTSDQPQHF | TGTGCCAGCTCACCAGGGACAAGCGATCAGCCCCAGCATTTT
. | TRBJ2-5 | once | TRBV7-2 | CASSLWGGAGETQYF | TGTGCCAGCAGCTTATGGGGGGGGGCCGGGGAGACCCAGTACTTC
. | TRBJ1-2 | . | TRBV21-1 | CASSKGGREDGYTF | TGTGCCAGCAGCAAAGGGGGCAGGGAAGATGGCTACACCTTC
. | TRBJ1-1 | . | TRBV7-3 | CASSSPGEATMNTEAFF | TGTGCCAGCAGCTCCCCAGGGGAAGCGACCATGAACACTGAAGCTTTCTTT
TRBD1 | TRBJ2-7 | . | TRBV5-1 | CASSLSLGTGGSEQYF | TGCGCCAGCAGCTTGTCCCTTGGGACAGGGGGTTCCGAGCAGTACTTC
TRBD1 | TRBJ1-5 | few | TRBV7-9 | CASSSDREHNQPQHF | TGTGCCAGCAGCAGCGACAGGGAACACAATCAGCCCCAGCATTTT
. | TRBJ1-2 | . | TRBV5-1 | CASSLEQGRYGYTF | TGCGCCAGCAGCTTGGAGCAGGGAAGGTATGGCTACACCTTC
. | TRBJ2-5 | few | TRBV29-1 | CSAQGTVREQYF | TGCAGCGCCCAGGGCACCGTACGGGAGCAGTACTTC
. | TRBJ1-6 | once | TRBV19 | CASSIRGRWNSPLHF | TGTGCCAGTAGTATCAGGGGCCGCTGGAATTCACCCCTCCACTTT
. | TRBJ2-7 | . | TRBV6-1 | CASSEERGYEQYF | TGTGCCAGCAGTGAAGAGAGGGGGTACGAGCAGTACTTC
TRBD1 | TRBJ1-1 | . | TRBV5-4 | CASSLKGQVNTEAFF | TGTGCCAGCAGCTTGAAGGGACAGGTTAACACTGAAGCTTTCTTT
TRBD1 | TRBJ2-2 | . | TRBV7-2 | CASSSTGVTGELFF | TGTGCCAGCAGCTCGACAGGGGTTACCGGGGAGCTGTTTTTT
. | TRBJ1-5 | . | TRBV2 | CASSEGSYGQPQHF | TGTGCCAGCAGTGAAGGGTCCTACGGGCAGCCCCAGCATTTT
TRBD1 | TRBJ2-7 | . | TRBV30 | CAWSMTGVEQYF | TGTGCCTGGAGCATGACAGGGGTCGAGCAGTACTTC
TRBD1 | TRBJ1-6 | . | TRBV27 | CASRGTGGLHLHF | TGTGCCAGCAGAGGGACAGGGGGTTTACACCTCCACTTT
TRBD2 | TRBJ2-3 | . | TRBV9 | CASSVGLAGGMGTDTQYF | TGTGCCAGCAGCGTAGGGCTAGCGGGGGGTATGGGCACAGATACGCAGTATTTT
. | TRBJ1-3 | . | TRBV5-4 | CASSIGGIASSGNTIYF | TGTGCCAGCAGCATTGGAGGGATTGCAAGCTCTGGAAACACCATATATTTT
. | TRBJ1-4 | . | TRBV28 | CASIDLNRSNEKLFF | TGTGCCAGCATCGACCTAAACAGAAGTAATGAAAAACTGTTTTTT
. | TRBJ1-6 | . | TRBV19 | CATTDTSNSPLHF | TGTGCCACCACAGACACCTCTAATTCACCCCTCCACTTT
. | TRBJ2-7 | . | TRBV6-6 | CASSYSIYEQYF | TGTGCCAGCAGTTACAGCATCTACGAGCAGTACTTC
. | TRBJ2-5 | once | TRBV5-1 | CASSLGPTQETQYF | TGCGCCAGCAGCTTGGGTCCTACCCAAGAGACCCAGTACTTC
. | TRBJ1-5 | few | TRBV2 | CASSASRLGNQPQHF | TGTGCCAGCAGTGCAAGCAGGTTAGGCAATCAGCCCCAGCATTTT
. | TRBJ1-2 | . | TRBV6-5 | CASSYSNRGTYGYTF | TGTGCCAGCAGTTACTCGAATAGGGGGACGTATGGCTACACCTTC
TRBD2 | TRBJ2-1 | . | TRBV7-6 | CASSLSAGGGGEQFF | TGTGCCAGCAGCTTATCTGCGGGGGGGGGTGGTGAGCAGTTCTTC
. | TRBJ1-2 | few | TRBV4-3 | CASSQEVYTNYGYTF | TGCGCCAGCAGCCAAGAGGTTTATACAAACTATGGCTACACCTTC
. | TRBJ2-3 | . | TRBV7-9 | CASSSPSTDTQYF | TGTGCCAGCAGCTCCCCAAGCACAGATACGCAGTATTTT
. | TRBJ2-7 | . | TRBV19 | CASSMSGDGLYEQYF | TGTGCCAGTAGTATGTCAGGGGACGGCCTCTACGAGCAGTACTTC
. | TRBJ1-1 | . | TRBV6-5 | CASSYSAGKNTEAFF | TGTGCCAGCAGTTACTCTGCAGGGAAGAACACTGAAGCCTTCTTT
. | TRBJ2-7 | . | TRBV11-1 | CASSGRDSPGF | TGTGCCAGCAGCGGACGGGACTCCCCCGGTTTC
. | TRBJ2-6 | . | TRBV7-9 | CASSFRVYFSGANVLTF | TGTGCCAGCAGCTTCCGCGTTTATTTCTCTGGGGCCAACGTCCTGACTTTC
TRBD1 | TRBJ2-7 | . | TRBV27 | CASSLRQGAYEQYF | TGTGCCAGCAGTTTGCGGCAGGGGGCCTACGAGCAGTACTTC
. | TRBJ2-7 | . | TRBV6-5 | CASSYWGPSYEQYF | TGTGCCAGCAGTTACTGGGGCCCCTCCTACGAGCAGTACTTC
TRBD1 | TRBJ1-1 | . | TRBV5-4 | CASSLSDRGRNTEAFF | TGTGCCAGCAGCTTAAGCGACAGGGGGCGCAACACTGAAGCTTTCTTT
. | TRBJ1-1 | . | TRBV7-3 | CASSPSLNTEAFF | TGTGCCAGCAGCCCCTCCCTGAACACTGAAGCTTTCTTT
. | TRBJ2-7 | . | TRBV5-1 | CASSLDAAGKRYEQYF | TGCGCCAGCAGCTTGGACGCCGCGGGTAAGAGGTACGAGCAGTACTTC
. | TRBJ2-3 | . | TRBV5-1 | CASSASTVTTTILPDTQYF | TGCGCCAGCAGCGCCTCGACAGTCACCACAACTATCTTGCCAGATACGCAGTATTTT
. | TRBJ2-3 | once | TRBV10-3 | CAISSDSLMTDTQYF | TGTGCCATCAGTTCGGACAGCCTGATGACAGATACGCAGTATTTT
TRBD2 | TRBJ2-7 | . | TRBV27 | CASSPRGGLSYEQYF | TGTGCCAGCAGTCCGCGGGGGGGCCTGTCTTACGAGCAGTACTTC
. | TRBJ2-7 | few | TRBV6-5 | CASSYSGRNYEQYF | TGTGCCAGCAGTTACTCGGGCAGAAACTACGAGCAGTACTTC
. | TRBJ2-2 | . | TRBV7-3 | CASSLIGSGELFF | TGTGCCAGCAGCTTAATTGGCTCCGGGGAGCTGTTTTTT
TRBD2 | TRBJ2-1 | . | TRBV9 | CASSTGLAGGPGNEQFF | TGTGCCAGCAGCACGGGACTAGCGGGGGGCCCGGGGAATGAGCAGTTCTTC
. | TRBJ1-1 | few | TRBV5-1 | CASSFRGSGGTEAFF | TGCGCCAGCAGCTTTCGGGGCAGCGGGGGCACTGAAGCTTTCTTT
TRBD1 | TRBJ1-1 | . | TRBV18 | CASSTTLDRIEAFF | TGTGCCAGCTCAACCACACTGGACAGGATTGAAGCTTTCTTT
. | TRBJ1-2 | . | TRBV7-9 | CASSSSGHYGYTF | TGTGCCAGCAGCTCGTCAGGGCACTATGGCTACACCTTC
. | TRBJ1-4 | few | TRBV29-1 | CSVAATNEKLFF | TGCAGCGTTGCAGCAACTAATGAAAAACTGTTTTTT
. | TRBJ2-5 | . | TRBV7-8 | CASSGAVIQETQYF | TGTGCCAGCTCAGGGGCAGTAATACAAGAGACCCAGTACTTC
. | TRBJ1-1 | . | TRBV7-6 | CASSLAGGLYTEAFF | TGTGCCAGCAGCTTAGCGGGAGGACTTTACACTGAAGCTTTCTTT
. | TRBJ2-1 | . | TRBV19 | CASTGTSDNEQFF | TGTGCCAGCACCGGGACTTCCGACAATGAGCAGTTCTTC
TRBD1 | TRBJ1-2 | . | TRBV5-1 | CASRISAGGAEGYTF | TGCGCCAGCAGAATATCGGCAGGGGGCGCGGAGGGCTACACCTTC